These 8 T cell receptor beta chains were sequenced from one sample in a study of T cell clonality in common variable immunodeficiency. Broader study findings: In common variable immunodeficiency, TCR beta chains reportedly carried fewer deletions and N-nucleotide insertions.

TCRdb's table, derived via immunoSEQ multiplex PCR, lists solely in-frame clones and lacks some. The sample is made up of about 15,000 clones, none counted only once. No antigen has been identified for these receptors. Specimen: peripheral blood mononuclear cells. All receptors derive from a human donor with common variable immunodeficiency.

With respect to this clone: The CDR3 end is not reached by the read, which stops 3 residues before it; the germline J gene fills it in. The chain has TRBV19 and TRBJ1-2, with D perhaps matching TRBD1 (5 bases). CDR1 and CDR2 from the germline V gene are LNHDA and SQIVND (reference sequence). V lost 10 bases, J lost 5 bases, and 23 bases lay in between. CDR3 size: 15 residues. The CDR3 loop is CATNPTLGGAYGYTF. Partial CDR3 DNA: TGTGCCACCAACCCGACTCTGGGAGGGGCTTATGGC.

The CDR3 DNA, read in part, is TGTGCCAGCAGCCGTCCCCCAGATACG. Protein: CASSRPPDT. The CDR3, in full, reads CASSRPPDTQYF. V is TRBV7-9 and J is TRBJ2-3; D gene unclear. The read finishes 3 residues shy of the CDR3 end, and the germline J gene is used to complete it. V lost 5 bases, J lost 4 bases, and 7 bases lay in between. CDR3 size: 12 residues. Germline CDR1 and CDR2: SEHNR and FQNEAQ (reference sequence).

This clone was observed a few times. Read coverage stops 3 residues before the CDR3 terminus; the germline J gene supplies the remainder. This chain links TRBV7-2 with TRBJ1-3; D gene ambiguous. Germline V gene lookup returns CDR1 SGHTA and CDR2 FQGNSA. The CDR3 is 14 residues long. V lost 0 bases to trimming and J lost 1 base, with 4 bases between them. The sequenced part of the CDR3 DNA is TGTGCCAGCAGCTTAGCCCGGTCTGGAAACACC. This encodes CASSLARSGNT. Given in full, the CDR3 is CASSLARSGNTIYF.

Judged by abundance, this clone is medium-sized. The read terminates 3 residues ahead of where the CDR3 ends, so the germline J gene completes it. This sequence joins TRBV20-1 and TRBJ2-4; D is perhaps TRBD1 (6 bases). The CDR3 runs to 12 residues. Germline V lookup: CDR1 DFQATT, CDR2 SNEGSKA (reference sequence). The sequenced CDR3 bases are TGCAGTGCTAGAGGGGTGGGACAAATT. It translates to CSARGVGQI. The complete CDR3 sequence is CSARGVGQIQYF.

Note on this clone: The CDR3 end is not reached by the read, which stops 3 residues before it; the germline J gene fills it in. The rearrangement joins TRBV2 to TRBJ1-2; perhaps TRBD1 as D (6 bases). The CDR3 sequence is 15 residues long. Germline loops: CDR1 SNHLY, CDR2 FYNNEI. Trimming shortened V by 2 bases and J by 6 bases, and 16 bases separated the two germline ends. The CDR3 is CASSERRGWGNGYTF. The covered CDR3 bases are TGTGCCAGCAGTGAACGGAGGGGGTGGGGAAATGGC. The entire variable domain, with the rest obtained from reference TRBV2 and TRBJ1-2, is as follows: EPEVTQTPSHQVTQMGQEVILRCVPISNHLYFYWYRQILGQKVEFLVSFYNNEISEKSEIFDDQFSVERPDGSNFTLKIRSTKLEDSAMYFCASSERRGWGNGYTFGSGTRLTVV.

Details on this clone: The read halts 3 residues ahead of the CDR3 end, with the missing end drawn from the germline J gene. The chain is built from TRBV23-1 and TRBJ2-3; 8 nucleotides align to TRBD1. TRBV23-1 is an open reading frame whose function is uncertain. The CDR3 runs to 16 residues. Trimming removed 2 bases from V and 4 bases from J; junction bases left unmatched: 8. CDR3 bases read: TGCGCCAGCAGTCAACCCCCAGGGGGCTATCCAGATACG. Translated: CASSQPPGGYPDT. The CDR3 in its entirety is CASSQPPGGYPDTQYF.

In its sample, this clone was seen a few times. Read sequence stops 3 residues before the CDR3 end, and the germline J gene provides the missing end. This chain uses TRBV7-9 with TRBJ1-1, with a weak D call TRBD1 (5 bases). CDR3 length: 15 residues. Germline lookup yields CDR1 SEHNR and CDR2 FQNEAQ (reference sequence). Trimming removed 6 bases from V and 7 bases from J, with 21 bases in between. CDR3 DNA (partial): TGTGCCAGCAGTCCCCCCGGGACTACCTCACTTGAA. Its protein is CASSPPGTTSLE. The whole CDR3 sequence is CASSPPGTTSLEAFF.

The table lists this clone with a few counts. The DNA ends 3 residues before the CDR3 does, and the rest of the CDR3 is filled in from the germline J gene. The chain is built from TRBV7-3 and TRBJ2-1; the match to TRBD1 covers 9 bases. The CDR3 consists of 15 residues. The V segment lost 4 bases and the J segment 7 bases; nucleotides outside the gene matches: 8. Germline lookup yields CDR1 SGHTA and CDR2 FQGTGA. The DNA read from the CDR3 is TGTGCCAGCAGCTCTACAGGGGGCTGGTTGAATGAG. This gives the protein CASSSTGGWLNE. The full-length CDR3 reads as CASSSTGGWLNEQFF.